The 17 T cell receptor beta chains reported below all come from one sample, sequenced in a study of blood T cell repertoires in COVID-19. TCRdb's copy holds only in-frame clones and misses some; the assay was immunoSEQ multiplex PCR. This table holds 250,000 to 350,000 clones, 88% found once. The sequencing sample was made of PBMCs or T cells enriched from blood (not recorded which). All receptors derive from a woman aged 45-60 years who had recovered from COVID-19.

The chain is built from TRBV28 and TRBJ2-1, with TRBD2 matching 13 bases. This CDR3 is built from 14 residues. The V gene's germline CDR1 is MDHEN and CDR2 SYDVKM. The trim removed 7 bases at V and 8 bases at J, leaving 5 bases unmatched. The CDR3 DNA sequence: TGTGCCAGCACAGGACTAGCGGGAGTGGATGAGCAGTTCTTC. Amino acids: CASTGLAGVDEQFF.

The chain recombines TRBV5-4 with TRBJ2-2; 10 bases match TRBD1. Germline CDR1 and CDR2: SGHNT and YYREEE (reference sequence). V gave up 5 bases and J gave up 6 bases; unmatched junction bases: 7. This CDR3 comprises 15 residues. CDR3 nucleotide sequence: TGTGCCAGCAGTCCGGGACAGGGGATCCCCGGGGAGCTGTTTTTT. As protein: CASSPGQGIPGELFF.

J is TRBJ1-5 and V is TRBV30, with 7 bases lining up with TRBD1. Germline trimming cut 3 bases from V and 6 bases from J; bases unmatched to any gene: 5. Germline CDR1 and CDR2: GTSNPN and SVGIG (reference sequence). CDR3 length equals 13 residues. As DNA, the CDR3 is TGTGCCTGGAGCGAGGGGGCTGGTCAGCCCCAGCATTTT. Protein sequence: CAWSEGAGQPQHF.

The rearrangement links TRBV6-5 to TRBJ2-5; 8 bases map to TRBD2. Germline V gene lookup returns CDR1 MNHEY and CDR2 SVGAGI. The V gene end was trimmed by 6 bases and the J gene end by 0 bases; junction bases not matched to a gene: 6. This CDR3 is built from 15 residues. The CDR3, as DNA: TGTGCCAGCAGACTCCGGGGACTAGACCAAGAGACCCAGTACTTC. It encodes CASRLRGLDQETQYF.

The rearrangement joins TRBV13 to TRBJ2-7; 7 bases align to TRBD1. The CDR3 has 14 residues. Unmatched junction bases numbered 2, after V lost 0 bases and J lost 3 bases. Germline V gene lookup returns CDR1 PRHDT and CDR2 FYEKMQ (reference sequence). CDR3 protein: CASSLGQGVYEQYF. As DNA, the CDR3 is TGTGCCAGCAGCTTAGGGCAGGGGGTCTACGAGCAGTACTTC.

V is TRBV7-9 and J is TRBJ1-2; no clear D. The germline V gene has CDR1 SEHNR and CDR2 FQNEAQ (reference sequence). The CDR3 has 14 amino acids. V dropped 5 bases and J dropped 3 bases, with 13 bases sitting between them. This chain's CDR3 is CASSAPSDYYGYTF. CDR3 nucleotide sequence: TGTGCCAGCAGCGCCCCTTCTGACTACTATGGCTACACCTTC.

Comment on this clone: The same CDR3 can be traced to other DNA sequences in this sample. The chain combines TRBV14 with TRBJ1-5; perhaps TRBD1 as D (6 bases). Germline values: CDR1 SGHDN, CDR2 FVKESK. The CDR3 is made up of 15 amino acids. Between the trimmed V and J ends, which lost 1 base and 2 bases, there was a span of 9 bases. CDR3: CASSQGGRGNQPQHF. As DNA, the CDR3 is TGTGCCAGCAGCCAAGGGGGGCGAGGCAATCAGCCCCAGCATTTT.

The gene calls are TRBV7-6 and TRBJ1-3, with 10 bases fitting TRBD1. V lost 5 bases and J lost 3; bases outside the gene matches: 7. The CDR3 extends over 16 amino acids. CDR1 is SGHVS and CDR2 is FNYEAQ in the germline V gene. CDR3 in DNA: TGTGCCAGCAGCCCCGAGACAGGGGGCAATGGAAACACCATATATTTT. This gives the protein CASSPETGGNGNTIYF.

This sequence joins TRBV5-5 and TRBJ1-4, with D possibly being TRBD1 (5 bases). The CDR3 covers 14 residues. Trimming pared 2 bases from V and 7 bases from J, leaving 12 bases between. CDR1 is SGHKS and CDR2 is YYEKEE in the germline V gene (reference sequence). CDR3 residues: CASSLLQGGEKLFF. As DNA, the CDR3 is TGTGCCAGCAGCTTACTTCAGGGAGGTGAAAAACTGTTTTTT.

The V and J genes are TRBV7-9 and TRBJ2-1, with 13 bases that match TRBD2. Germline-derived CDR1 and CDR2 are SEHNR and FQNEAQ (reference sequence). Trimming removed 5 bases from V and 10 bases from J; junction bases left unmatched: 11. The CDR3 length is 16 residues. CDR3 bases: TGTGCCAGCAGCGGAGCCGGGACTAGCGGGATAGGGGAGCAGTTCTTC. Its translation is CASSGAGTSGIGEQFF.

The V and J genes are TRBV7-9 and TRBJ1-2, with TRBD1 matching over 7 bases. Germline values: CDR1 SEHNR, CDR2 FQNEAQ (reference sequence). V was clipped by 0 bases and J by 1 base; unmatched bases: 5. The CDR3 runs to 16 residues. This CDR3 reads CASSLAGTDSNYGYTF. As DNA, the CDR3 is TGTGCCAGCAGCTTAGCTGGGACAGATAGTAACTATGGCTACACCTTC.

The CDR3 DNA reads TGTGCCAGCAGAACCTCCCGGGGACAGGGGGTAACCTATGGCTACACCTTC. Protein: CASRTSRGQGVTYGYTF. This chain connects TRBV28 to TRBJ1-2, with 11 positions matching TRBD1. Germline V CDR1 and CDR2: MDHEN, SYDVKM. The junction had 13 bases not matched to a gene; V was cut back by 6 bases and J by 4 bases. The CDR3 consists of 17 residues.

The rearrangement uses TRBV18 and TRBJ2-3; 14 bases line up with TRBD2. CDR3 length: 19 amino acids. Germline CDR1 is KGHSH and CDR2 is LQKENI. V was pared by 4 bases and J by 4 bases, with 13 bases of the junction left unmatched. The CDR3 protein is CASSLQQGLAGDPSDTQYF. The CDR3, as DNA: TGTGCCAGCTCACTACAACAGGGACTAGCGGGAGACCCTTCAGATACGCAGTATTTT.

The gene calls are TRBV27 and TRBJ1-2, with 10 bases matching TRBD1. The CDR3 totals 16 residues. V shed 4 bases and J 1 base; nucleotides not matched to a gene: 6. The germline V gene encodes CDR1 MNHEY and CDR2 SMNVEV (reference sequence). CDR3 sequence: CASSWTGGRLNYGYTF. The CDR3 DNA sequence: TGTGCCAGCAGTTGGACAGGGGGGCGGCTTAACTATGGCTACACCTTC.

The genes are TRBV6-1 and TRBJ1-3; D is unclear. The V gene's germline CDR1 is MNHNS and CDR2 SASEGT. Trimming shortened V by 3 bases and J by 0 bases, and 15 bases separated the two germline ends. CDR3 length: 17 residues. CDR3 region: CASSDPELLLSGNTIYF. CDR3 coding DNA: TGTGCCAGCAGTGACCCTGAGTTGCTCCTCTCTGGAAACACCATATATTTT.

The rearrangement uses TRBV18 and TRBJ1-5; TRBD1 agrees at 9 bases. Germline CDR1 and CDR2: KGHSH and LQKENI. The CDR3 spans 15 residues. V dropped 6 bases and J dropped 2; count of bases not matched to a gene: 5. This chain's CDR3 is CASSPDRGGNQPQHF. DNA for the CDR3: TGTGCCAGCTCTCCGGACAGGGGTGGCAATCAGCCCCAGCATTTT.

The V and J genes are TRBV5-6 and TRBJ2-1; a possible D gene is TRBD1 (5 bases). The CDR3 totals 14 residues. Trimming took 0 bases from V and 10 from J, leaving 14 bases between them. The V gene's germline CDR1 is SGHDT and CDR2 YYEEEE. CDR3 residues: CASSLDRFGREQFF. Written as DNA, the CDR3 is TGTGCCAGCAGCTTGGACAGGTTCGGTCGGGAGCAGTTCTTC.